The rows below give T cell receptor beta chains drawn from one sample of a study of T cell repertoires in cytomegalovirus infection. In TCRdb, the reads were re-called with MiXCR into one record per CDR3 protein. The data show 510,000 or so distinct CDR3 sequences, around 27% seen once. Material for sequencing was PBMCs. The receptors originated from a human donor in good health (CMV status not recorded). Some clones in this sample may be carry-over from other donors' samples. CDR3s include the opening cysteine and the closing phenylalanine or tryptophan. Each record gives: D gene, J gene, V gene, clone size, CDR3 DNA, CDR3 protein. D genes are given only for firm matches. Size tells how often a clone was seen (once, few, many) or the class of an expanded clone, and some rows leave it out.

. | TRBJ2-2 | TRBV18 | . | TGTGCCAGCTCGGTTACGAACACCGGGGAGCTGTTTTTT | CASSVTNTGELFF
TRBD1 | TRBJ2-3 | TRBV7-2 | many | TGTGCCAGCAGCTCAGGACAGGAGCCGGGAGATACGCAGTATTTT | CASSSGQEPGDTQYF
. | TRBJ2-1 | TRBV12-3/TRBV12-4 | few | TGTGCCAGCAGTCTACCGGCGACAAGAGCCTACAATGAGCAGTTCTTC | CASSLPATRAYNEQFF
. | TRBJ2-2 | TRBV7-6 | many | TGTGCCAGCAGCCCAAGAAGGTCCGCGAACACCGGGGAGCTGTTTTTT | CASSPRRSANTGELFF
TRBD1 | TRBJ1-1 | TRBV29-1 | few | TGCAGCGTTGAGACTACAGGGGTGATGAACACTGAAGCTTTCTTT | CSVETTGVMNTEAFF
TRBD2 | TRBJ2-1 | TRBV10-3 | . | TGTGCCATCAGATCCGGGACTACTTACAATGAGCAGTTCTTC | CAIRSGTTYNEQFF
. | TRBJ2-5 | TRBV10-3 | . | TGTGCCATTGGGGTGGCGGAGACCCAGTACTTC | CAIGVAETQYF
TRBD2 | TRBJ2-3 | TRBV7-3 | . | TGTGCCAGCAGCCAAGCGGGAGTATCAGATACGCAGTATTTT | CASSQAGVSDTQYF
TRBD2 | TRBJ2-3 | TRBV7-2 | few | TGTGCCAGCAGCTTGGTGGCGGGAGCATGGACAGATACGCAGTATTTT | CASSLVAGAWTDTQYF
. | TRBJ1-1 | TRBV6-5 | . | TGTGCCAGCAGCCACAGGGCCCCACATTTGAACACTGAAGCTTTCTTT | CASSHRAPHLNTEAFF
. | TRBJ2-5 | TRBV12-3/TRBV12-4 | . | TGTGCCAGCAGTCACGGCACGGGACCCCCTGCGAGGACCCAGTACTTC | CASSHGTGPPARTQYF
. | TRBJ2-1 | TRBV19 | . | TGTGCCAGTAGTAGCCCTCCACGAGGTGTGGAGCAGTTCTTC | CASSSPPRGVEQFF
TRBD1 | TRBJ2-1 | TRBV5-1 | . | TGCGCCAGCAGCTCCGGGACAGCCGGCCACAATGAGCAGTTCTTC | CASSSGTAGHNEQFF
. | TRBJ2-1 | TRBV11-3 | many | TGTGCCAGCAGCTTAGAGGCGAACAACAATGAGCAGTTCTTC | CASSLEANNNEQFF
TRBD1 | TRBJ1-1 | TRBV5-4 | . | TGTGCCAGCCAACGGACAGGGGGCGGCTTAACTGAAGCTTTCTTT | CASQRTGGGLTEAFF
. | TRBJ2-5 | TRBV5-1 | . | TGCGCCAGCAGCTTGGAGGGAACCGGCAGTGAGACCCAGTACTTC | CASSLEGTGSETQYF
TRBD2 | TRBJ2-3 | TRBV7-9 | few | TGTGCCAGCAGCCAGTCCGGGGGTACTAGCGGGAGTCAATCAGATACGCAGTATTTT | CASSQSGGTSGSQSDTQYF
. | TRBJ2-5 | TRBV7-2 | . | TGTGCCAGCAGGCACAGAGGGCAAGAGACCCAGTACTTC | CASRHRGQETQYF
. | TRBJ1-2 | TRBV12-5 | . | TGTGCTAGCTTTGGGGGTGGCTACACCTTC | CASFGGGYTF
. | TRBJ2-5 | TRBV5-1 | few | TGCGCCAGCAGCTTGAGGCCGGCTCTGGATGGTGAGACCCAGTACTTC | CASSLRPALDGETQYF
TRBD2 | TRBJ2-5 | TRBV7-2 | . | TGTGCCAGCAGCTTAGAGGGACTAGCGGGGGTTGCGGCCCAGTACTTC | CASSLEGLAGVAAQYF
. | TRBJ1-1 | TRBV12-3/TRBV12-4 | few | TGTGCCAGCAGTTTAAGACAGGAGGCCACTGAAGCTTTCTTT | CASSLRQEATEAFF